The 9 T cell receptor beta chains presented below share a single source sample, sequenced in a study of control samples from healthy donors and cancer patients. Data came from immunoSEQ multiplex PCR; TCRdb stores just in-frame clones and leaves some out. Of some 140,000 clones in the sample, approximately 94% are singletons; the top ten hold about 5.6%. The material sequenced was blood. The receptors derive from a man aged 35 to 55 in good health.

The chain has TRBV6-2 or TRBV6-3 and TRBJ2-3; 8 nucleotides align to TRBD2. The CDR3 sequence is 15 residues long. The V gene end was trimmed by 6 bases and the J gene end by 1 base; junction bases not matched to a gene: 6. Germline assignment: CDR1 MNHEY and CDR2 SVGEGT. The CDR3 is CASSRGGVGTDTQYF. CDR3 in DNA: TGTGCCAGCAGCCGGGGGGGAGTGGGCACAGATACGCAGTATTTT.

This clone was counted once. V usage is TRBV14 and J usage is TRBJ1-2; 7 bases line up with TRBD1. The V and J ends lost 1 base and 0 bases, in that order; junction bases with no gene match: 5. CDR3 size: 16 residues. The germline gives CDR1 SGHDN, CDR2 FVKESK. The CDR3 region has the DNA TGTGCCAGCAGCCAAGCAGGGGGGCCTGCTAACTATGGCTACACCTTC. Amino acid sequence: CASSQAGGPANYGYTF.

The V and J genes are TRBV4-1 and TRBJ1-2; a possible D gene is TRBD1 (6 bases). Trimming cost V 0 bases and J 4 bases, with 12 bases left between them. Germline-derived CDR1 and CDR2 are MGHRA and YSYEKL. The CDR3 loop spans 15 amino acids. The CDR3 region is CASSQDAGAGYGYTF. The CDR3 DNA sequence: TGCGCCAGCAGCCAAGATGCGGGGGCTGGCTATGGCTACACCTTC.

The J gene is TRBJ2-2, the V gene TRBV9; 8 nucleotides match TRBD1. V gave up 4 bases and J gave up 7 bases; unmatched junction bases: 9. Germline lookup yields CDR1 SGDLS and CDR2 YYNGEE. The CDR3 length is 15 residues. The CDR3 spells CASSPTDRANGELFF. CDR3 DNA sequence: TGTGCCAGCAGCCCTACGGACAGGGCGAACGGGGAGCTGTTTTTT.

The chain combines TRBV18 with TRBJ1-1, with D perhaps TRBD1 (6 bases). The CDR3 totals 14 residues. The germline V gene has CDR1 KGHSH and CDR2 LQKENI. V was trimmed by 4 bases and J by 1 base, leaving 10 bases between them. The CDR3 region has the DNA TGTGCCAGCTCACACCCGGGACAGAACACTGAAGCTTTCTTT. As protein: CASSHPGQNTEAFF.

This clone came up a few times. The V and J genes are TRBV5-1 and TRBJ1-4; 7 bases match TRBD1. The CDR3 has 15 residues. The V and J ends lost 0 bases and 7 bases, in that order; junction bases with no gene match: 6. Germline assignment: CDR1 SGHRS and CDR2 YFSETQ. This CDR3 reads CASSLAFGDSEKLFF. The CDR3 nucleotides are TGCGCCAGCAGCTTGGCCTTTGGGGACAGTGAAAAACTGTTTTTT.

V is TRBV6-2 or TRBV6-3 and J is TRBJ1-5, with TRBD1 identical over 7 bases. Trimming removed 5 bases from V and 4 bases from J; junction bases left unmatched: 5. The CDR3 has 14 residues. Germline V lookup: CDR1 MNHEY, CDR2 SVGEGT. The CDR3 coding sequence is TGTGCCAGCAGTCGAGACAGGGCAAATCAGCCCCAGCATTTT. Its translation is CASSRDRANQPQHF.

The chain couples TRBV5-1 to TRBJ1-3; D perhaps matches TRBD1 (5 bases). Trimming took 0 bases from V and 2 from J, leaving 6 bases between them. The germline CDR1 and CDR2 sequences are SGHRS and YFSETQ. CDR3 length: 14 residues. CDR3 sequence reads: CASSLVGAGNTIYF. The CDR3 DNA reads as TGCGCCAGCAGCTTGGTGGGGGCTGGAAACACCATATATTTT. Full variable domain (missing parts from reference TRBV5-1 and TRBJ1-3): KAGVTQTPRYLIKTRGQQVTLSCSPISGHRSVSWYQQTPGQGLQFLFEYFSETQRNKGNFPGRFSGRQFSNSRSEMNVSTLELGDSALYLCASSLVGAGNTIYFGEGSWLTVV.

For this clone: The sample holds other DNA sequences that translate to the same CDR3. The chain links TRBV11-2 to TRBJ2-7; D not resolved. From germline, CDR1 is SGHAT and CDR2 FQNNGV. Between the trimmed V and J ends, which lost 5 bases and 3 bases, there was a span of 2 bases. The CDR3 covers 10 residues. CDR3 loop: CASSHYEQYF. DNA of the CDR3: TGTGCCAGCAGCCACTACGAGCAGTACTTC.